The 13 T cell receptor beta chains in this list originate from one sample, sequenced in a study of blood T cells in healthy people across ages. The use of a sample-barcoded 5' primer and a J-beta primer mix characterized a second PCR of about 6 to 12 cycles. TCRdb itself ran the 5' RACE reads through MiXCR, one entry per CDR3 protein. The table shows 1,500,000 or so distinct CDR3 sequences, with almost 60% occurring only once. Specimen: blood. Receptors were obtained from a man younger than 35 in good health.

The J gene is TRBJ1-1, the V gene TRBV29-1; D gene unclear. V was shortened by 4 bases and J by 0 bases, with 9 bases between the two germline ends. The germline V gene has CDR1 SQVTM and CDR2 ANQGSEA. This CDR3 spans 13 amino acids. CDR3 sequence (DNA): TGCAGCGTTGCGCGACTCATGAACACTGAAGCTTTCTTT. Its protein is CSVARLMNTEAFF.

CDR3 sequence reads: CASSPPFSGRIAETQYF. The CDR3 DNA sequence: TGTGCCAGCTCACCACCCTTCAGCGGGAGAATTGCAGAGACCCAGTACTTC. V and J are TRBV18 and TRBJ2-5; TRBD2 matches at 8 bases. The CDR3 length is 17 residues. Germline V gene data show CDR1 as KGHSH and CDR2 as LQKENI. V shed 0 bases and J 4 bases; nucleotides not matched to a gene: 10.

This clonotype has only a few counts. In DNA form, the CDR3 reads TGCAGCGTGGGGTTTGGGGAGAGGGCCGAGCAGTACTTC. It specifies CSVGFGERAEQYF. The chain is built from TRBV29-1 and TRBJ2-4; maybe TRBD2 (5 bases). The assigned J gene may be wrong: the sequence end matches TRBJ2-7 better. Germline V CDR1 and CDR2: SQVTM, ANQGSEA. CDR3 length equals 13 residues.

Only a few counts were recorded for this clonotype. J is TRBJ2-7 and V is TRBV28; TRBD2 matches 8 bases. The germline V gene encodes CDR1 MDHEN and CDR2 SYDVKM. This CDR3 region has 15 residues. J gave up 0 bases and V 5 bases, and 6 bases lay outside the gene matches. The CDR3 is CASSPVAGSSYEQYF. CDR3 DNA sequence: TGTGCCAGCAGTCCCGTAGCGGGGAGCTCCTACGAGCAGTACTTC.

The V call is TRBV12-3 or TRBV12-4, the J call TRBJ2-7; TRBD2 matches 11 bases. There are 17 residues in the CDR3. V was clipped by 6 bases and J by 2 bases; unmatched bases: 12. The CDR3 here is CASSPGLRLAGTYEQYF. In nucleotides, the CDR3 is TGTGCCAGCAGCCCAGGACTTAGACTAGCGGGAACCTACGAGCAGTACTTC.

This clonotype was counted only a few times. The gene calls are TRBV7-9 and TRBJ2-5, with a possible D match to TRBD1 (6 bases). The CDR3 consists of 14 residues. Germline-derived CDR1 and CDR2 are SEHNR and FQNEAQ (reference sequence). The ends were cut back, 1 base at V and 1 base at J, with 7 bases in the middle. The DNA for the CDR3 is TGTGCCAGCAGCTTAGGGGACATCCAAGAGACCCAGTACTTC. It codes for CASSLGDIQETQYF.

This CDR3 reads CASSYTSGTGGDEQYF. The CDR3 DNA is TGCGCCAGCAGCTACACTTCCGGGACAGGGGGCGACGAGCAGTACTTC. V is TRBV5-1 and J is TRBJ2-5, with TRBD1 matching over 12 bases. The end of the DNA is better explained by TRBJ2-7, so the J call may be wrong. CDR3 length: 16 amino acids. Germline values: CDR1 SGHRS, CDR2 YFSETQ.

The V and J genes are TRBV30 and TRBJ2-1; D is perhaps TRBD2 (5 bases). Germline V gives CDR1 GTSNPN, CDR2 SVGIG (reference sequence). CDR3 size: 12 residues. The V end was cut by 0 bases, the J end by 9 bases, with 9 bases between. The CDR3 DNA sequence: TGTGCCTGGAGTGTACTGGGGAGTGAGCAGTTCTTC. The encoded protein is CAWSVLGSEQFF.

This chain uses TRBV6-2 or TRBV6-3 with TRBJ2-1; 11 bases agree with TRBD1. Germline V CDR1 and CDR2: MNHEY, SVGEGT. The CDR3 has 14 residues. CDR3 coding DNA: TGTGTGACCCGGACAGGGGGCTGGAAGAATGAGCAGTTCTTC. Translation gives CVTRTGGWKNEQFF.

The chain employs TRBV29-1 and TRBJ2-1; D is unclear. Germline loops: CDR1 SQVTM, CDR2 ANQGSEA. The CDR3 length is 15 residues. Deletions cut 0 bases from V and 2 bases from J, with 11 bases between. The CDR3: CSVEDGRRTYNEQFF. Here the CDR3 DNA reads TGCAGCGTTGAAGACGGCCGAAGGACCTACAATGAGCAGTTCTTC.

The gene calls are TRBV25-1 and TRBJ1-1; 8 positions match TRBD1. J gave up 5 bases and V 5 bases, and 10 bases lay outside the gene matches. Germline loops: CDR1 MGHDK, CDR2 SYGVNS. The CDR3 has 15 residues. The CDR3 DNA sequence: TGTGCCAGCAGTCCCCCCTGGACAGGGCGAACTGAAGCTTTCTTT. It specifies CASSPPWTGRTEAFF. Together with reference TRBV25-1 and TRBJ1-1, the CDR3 gives the full variable domain: EADIYQTPRYLVIGTGKKITLECSQTMGHDKMYWYQQDPGMELHLIHYSYGVNSTEKGDLSSESTVSRIRTEHFPLTLESARPSHTSQYLCASSPPWTGRTEAFFGQGTRLTVV.

The chain has TRBV5-1 and TRBJ1-4, with TRBD1 as a possible D gene (5 bases). Per germline, CDR1 SGHRS and CDR2 YFSETQ. V lost 4 bases and J lost 8, with 27 bases in between. This CDR3 is 18 amino acids long. As DNA, the CDR3 is TGCGCCAGCAGCCAGGGCGCACGGCCCTCACGGCGTGACGAAAAACTGTTTTTT. Protein product: CASSQGARPSRRDEKLFF.

The chain uses TRBV6-6 and TRBJ1-2, with unresolved D. This CDR3 contains 14 residues. Trimming shortened V by 0 bases and J by 6 bases, and 11 bases separated the two germline ends. In germline, CDR1 is MNHNY, CDR2 SVGAGI (reference sequence). CDR3 nucleotide sequence: TGTGCCAGCAGTTACTCCGGGTCAGTGGATGGCTACACCTTC. This encodes CASSYSGSVDGYTF.